This TCR beta chain was found in a study of cytomegalovirus exposure and HLA in healthy donors. Study-wide findings and caveats: It was reported that the classifier diagnosed cytomegalovirus status with high specificity and sensitivity in both the original and validation cohorts. Reports indicate that TCR beta sequences accurately predicted the HLA-A and HLA-B alleles of most subjects. In a later analysis, a missense DCLRE1C variant was linked to TCR beta V- and J-gene trimming. There were reportedly fewer N-insertions in an Asian-associated ancestry cluster than the roughly 700-donor mean, in a later analysis.

The CDR3 runs to 16 residues. The V and J ends lost 8 bases and 6 bases, in that order; junction bases with no gene match: 12. The V gene's germline CDR1 is LNHDA and CDR2 SQIVND (reference sequence). The PCR employed 60 Vbeta primers together with 13 Jbeta primers. The assay was immunoSEQ multiplex PCR, and TCRdb's table has in-frame clones only and misses some. The sample yields about 160,000 clones, nearly 80% seen once. In regard to this clone: Its antigen is undetermined.

V and J are TRBV19 and TRBJ1-5; 11 bases fit TRBD1. Sequenced material: PBMCs. The receptor was isolated from a woman between 40 and 50 years old in good health and CMV-seronegative. Written as DNA, the CDR3 is TGTGCCAGTGCCCCTAGGACAGGGGGCTTTTTTCAGCCCCAGCATTTT. It encodes CASAPRTGGFFQPQHF.